The 10 T cell receptor beta chains listed next were all sequenced from one sample in a study of Tregs in tolerant kidney transplant recipients. Repertoires were generated with immunoSEQ multiplex PCR, while TCRdb's copy carries only in-frame clones and drops some. Its clone listing holds some 30,000 clones. The nonmyeloablative bone marrow transplants came from related graft donors, with transient mixed chimerism. Sequences were derived from CD4+ T cells from blood (PBMCs), sampled 24 months after the transplant. These receptors were obtained from a human patient who received a combined kidney and bone marrow transplant. Some T cells may be provided by the graft donor.

Comments on this clone: The read is 3 residues too short to cover the CDR3 end, so that end is filled in from the germline J gene. This chain connects TRBV7-8 to TRBJ2-5; TRBD2 agrees at 7 bases. J was trimmed by 3 bases and V by 1 base; bases with no gene match: 11. The CDR3 is 17 amino acids. In germline, CDR1 is SGHVS, CDR2 FQNEAQ. The part of the CDR3 DNA that was read is TGTGCCAGCAGCTTAGTGGGGTCTAGCGGAAATAAAGAGACC. Residues: CASSLVGSSGNKET. The full-length CDR3 reads as CASSLVGSSGNKETQYF.

Notes on this clone: The read terminates 3 residues before the CDR3 end, so the remaining end is supplied by the germline J gene. The chain carries TRBV19 and TRBJ2-7; 10 nucleotides align to TRBD2. V shed 6 bases and J 4 bases; nucleotides not matched to a gene: 12. The CDR3 covers 16 residues. The germline CDR1 and CDR2 sequences are LNHDA and SQIVND (reference sequence). CDR3 DNA, as far as it was read: TGTGCCAGTAGCAAGGGTGGACTAGCGGTTCTTTACGAG. Protein sequence: CASSKGGLAVLYE. The complete CDR3 protein is CASSKGGLAVLYEQYF. Combining the CDR3 with reference TRBV19 and TRBJ2-7 gives the whole variable domain DGGITQSPKYLFRKEGQNVTLSCEQNLNHDAMYWYRQDPGQGLRLIYYSQIVNDFQKGDIAEGYSVSREKKESFPLTVTSAQKNPTAFYLCASSKGGLAVLYEQYFGPGTRLTVT.

About this clone: The read ends 3 residues shy of where the CDR3 ends; the end is completed using the germline J gene. V usage is TRBV6-1 and J usage is TRBJ2-4; unclear D gene. The CDR3 covers 15 residues. Germline loops: CDR1 MNHNS, CDR2 SASEGT. V lost 4 bases and J lost 7, with 17 bases in between. Partial CDR3 DNA: TGTGCCAGCAGTGGTTCCGGTGGCTCTAGGAACATT. This encodes CASSGSGGSRNI. The complete CDR3 reads CASSGSGGSRNIQYF.

Details on this clone: The read finishes 3 residues shy of the CDR3 end, and the germline J gene is used to complete it. This chain connects TRBV20-1 to TRBJ1-5, with a tentative D call TRBD1 (6 bases). V was cut by 0 bases and J by 3 bases, with 21 bases left in between. CDR1 DFQATT and CDR2 SNEGSKA come from the germline V gene (reference sequence). The CDR3 is 18 amino acids. The DNA read from the CDR3 is TGCAGTGCTAGAGAGGCCCTTGGTTTTGCAGGGGTCAATCAGCCC. Translated: CSAREALGFAGVNQP. The entire CDR3 protein is CSAREALGFAGVNQPQHF.

Comment on this clone: Sequencing ends 3 residues short of the CDR3 end; the germline J gene provides the rest. V gene TRBV7-2 combines with J gene TRBJ2-7; maybe TRBD2 (5 bases). This CDR3 region has 15 residues. CDR1 is SGHTA, CDR2 FQGNSA, per germline. V gave up 5 bases and J gave up 2 bases, with 16 bases separating them. CDR3 sequence: CASSAGSSYTYEQYF. Partial CDR3 DNA: TGTGCCAGCAGCGCTGGATCTAGCTACACCTACGAG.

With regard to this clone: The read ends 3 residues early relative to the CDR3; the germline J gene fills the gap. The V and J genes are TRBV19 and TRBJ1-2; 7 bases match TRBD1. This CDR3 is built from 13 residues. Germline CDR1 reads LNHDA; CDR2 reads SQIVND (reference sequence). V gave up 7 bases and J gave up 4 bases; unmatched junction bases: 6. CDR3 bases read: TGTGCCAGTATGGGGGACAGCGTCTATGGC. It encodes CASMGDSVYG. The complete CDR3 protein is CASMGDSVYGYTF.

In regard to this clone: The read ends 3 residues early relative to the CDR3; the germline J gene fills the gap. V and J are TRBV30 and TRBJ2-3; TRBD1 aligns across 8 bases. CDR1 and CDR2 (germline): GTSNPN, SVGIG (reference sequence). This CDR3 has 14 amino acids. With 3 bases clipped from V and 0 bases from J, the junction kept 2 bases outside the gene matches. CDR3 bases read: TGTGCCTGGAGGACAGGGGTTAGCACAGATACG. Encoded protein: CAWRTGVSTDT. The CDR3, in full, reads CAWRTGVSTDTQYF.

About this clone: Read coverage stops 3 residues before the CDR3 terminus; the germline J gene supplies the remainder. V is TRBV18 and J is TRBJ1-1, with TRBD1 matching over 7 bases. V dropped 6 bases and J dropped 3; count of bases not matched to a gene: 4. Germline V gene lookup returns CDR1 KGHSH and CDR2 LQKENI. This CDR3 comprises 13 residues. The DNA read from the CDR3 is TGTGCCAGCTCGCCTACAGGGGACACTGAA. Protein sequence: CASSPTGDTE. The full CDR3 sequence reads CASSPTGDTEAFF.

Remarks on this clone: The read terminates 3 residues ahead of where the CDR3 ends, so the germline J gene completes it. The chain combines TRBV7-8 with TRBJ2-2; D is perhaps TRBD2 (5 bases). The germline V gene has CDR1 SGHVS and CDR2 FQNEAQ. V lost 3 bases to trimming and J lost 4 bases, with 6 bases between them. The CDR3 contains 13 residues. CDR3 bases read: TGTGCCAGCAGCTTCGAGGGCACCGGGGAG. This sequence encodes CASSFEGTGE. The full-length CDR3 reads as CASSFEGTGELFF.

Concerning this clone itself: The sequenced fragment ends 3 residues before the CDR3 boundary, so the rest is inferred from the germline J gene. The chain employs TRBV10-1 and TRBJ2-3, with unresolved D. The germline gives CDR1 WNHNN, CDR2 SYGVQD (reference sequence). Trimming took off 2 bases at V and 0 bases at J, with 6 bases between the two ends. CDR3 size: 14 residues. The CDR3 DNA, read in part, is TGCGCCAGCAGTGAGGCTACTAGCACAGATACG. This translates into CASSEATSTDT. The complete CDR3 sequence is CASSEATSTDTQYF.